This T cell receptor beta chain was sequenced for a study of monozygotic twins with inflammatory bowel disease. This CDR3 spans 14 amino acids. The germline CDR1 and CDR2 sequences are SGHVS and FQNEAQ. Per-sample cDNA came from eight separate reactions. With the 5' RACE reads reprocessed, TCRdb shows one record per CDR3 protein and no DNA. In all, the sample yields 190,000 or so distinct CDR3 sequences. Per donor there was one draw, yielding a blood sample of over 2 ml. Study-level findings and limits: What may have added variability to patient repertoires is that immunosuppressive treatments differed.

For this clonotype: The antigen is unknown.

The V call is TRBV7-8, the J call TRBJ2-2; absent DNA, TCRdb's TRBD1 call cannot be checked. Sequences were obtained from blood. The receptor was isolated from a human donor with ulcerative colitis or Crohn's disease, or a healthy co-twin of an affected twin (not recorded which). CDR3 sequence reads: CASSLGQNTGELFF.